The clone carrying this TCR beta chain was observed many times. Its antigen is undetermined. These data come from a study of CD8+CD57+ T cells in acquired aplastic anemia. Overall study results and limits: The study identified 25 to 30 CD8+ CDR3 sequences shared by patients and controls. CD8+ Simpson's diversity showed no significant patient-control difference.

All sequencing subjects had displayed CD8+CD57+ cell expansion on flow cytometry. No therapy had been given to the patients at the time of blood sampling. Germline lookup yields CDR1 SGHTA and CDR2 FQGNSA. Deletions cut 5 bases from V and 7 bases from J, with 20 bases between. The CDR3 loop spans 15 amino acids. Profiling that covered TCR beta VDJ and CDR3 relied on genomic DNA as its template. One entry per CDR3 protein, called by TCRdb with MiXCR from the reads. This repertoire shows about 120,000 distinct CDR3 sequences, roughly 55% found once; its top ten account for roughly 32%. The chain employs TRBV7-2 and TRBJ1-1; the D gene is possibly TRBD1 (5 bases). The sequence derives from a human donor with aplastic anemia. Material for sequencing was sorted CD4+, CD8+, or CD8+CD57+ T cells (not recorded which) from PBMCs. CDR3 sequence: CASSENPYRQNEAFF. In nucleotides, the CDR3 is TGTGCCAGCAGCGAGAACCCGTATCGACAGAATGAAGCTTTCTTT.